This TCR beta chain was sequenced during a study of cytomegalovirus exposure and HLA in healthy donors. Separation from the 666-subject first cohort characterized the approximately 130-subject validation cohort, to which the donors belonged. In its sample, this clone was seen once. What it recognizes is unknown. Overall study findings and caveats: There were a few CMV-associated chains whose specificity for CMV antigens was confirmed in vitro. The majority of TCR sequences were rare, yet some public TCRs appeared in many donors. Cytomegalovirus association was assigned to approximately 160 TCR beta chains.

CDR3 length equals 14 residues. Trimming pared 8 bases from V and 3 bases from J, leaving 14 bases between. CDR1 and CDR2 (germline): MNHEY, SMNVEV (reference sequence). Repertoires were generated with immunoSEQ multiplex PCR, while TCRdb's copy carries only in-frame clones and drops some. This table holds around 150,000 clones, 70% to 90% found once. This TCR was sampled from a woman aged 18-29 years in good health and CMV-seropositive. V and J are TRBV27 and TRBJ1-5; the D gene is possibly TRBD1 (5 bases). The sample was PBMCs. The CDR3 nucleotides read TGTGCCAGCGGGTGGGCAGGGTCCAATCAGCCCCAGCATTTT. This sequence encodes CASGWAGSNQPQHF.